The 15 T cell receptor beta chains below all came from one sample that was sequenced in a study of blood T cell repertoires in COVID-19. Sequenced by immunoSEQ multiplex PCR; TCRdb stores in-frame clones only, minus some. The sample has some 200,000 clones; about nine tenths are singletons. Material for sequencing was PBMCs or T cells enriched from blood (not recorded which). The receptors stem from a man aged 25-45 years in a cohort exposed to, infected with or recovered from COVID-19 (not recorded which).

The V call is TRBV6-5, the J call TRBJ2-7, with D possibly TRBD2 on 6 matching bases. Germline V gene data show CDR1 as MNHEY and CDR2 as SVGAGI. There are 11 residues in the CDR3. The V and J ends lost 8 bases and 12 bases respectively, with 17 bases between them. Here the CDR3 DNA reads TGTGCCAGCGGCATTGGGGGGAAGTTGTACTTC. This codes for CASGIGGKLYF.

The CDR3 nucleotides read TGTGCCAGCAGCACGGACAGGATAGACATTCAGTACTTC. Translated, it gives CASSTDRIDIQYF. The chain has TRBV9 and TRBJ2-4; 7 nucleotides match TRBD1. This CDR3 has 13 residues. Germline CDR1 reads SGDLS; CDR2 reads YYNGEE. Trimming cost V 4 bases and J 8 bases; bases outside gene matches: 6.

The chain combines TRBV4-2 with TRBJ1-4, with D maybe TRBD1 (6 bases). The CDR3 runs to 15 residues. Germline V gene sequence: CDR1 LGHNA, CDR2 YNFKEQ. Trimming removed 0 bases from V and 3 bases from J, with 8 bases in between. The CDR3 DNA reads TGTGCCAGCAGCCAAGAGGGGGGGCCTAATGAAAAACTGTTTTTT. It translates to CASSQEGGPNEKLFF.

J is TRBJ1-3 and V is TRBV6-5, with 7 bases aligning to TRBD1. Trimming took 4 bases from V and 8 from J; bases not matched to a gene: 8. Germline assignment: CDR1 MNHEY and CDR2 SVGAGI. The CDR3 is 14 residues long. DNA of the CDR3: TGTGCCAGCAGTTTCCGGGACAGAGATTACACCATATATTTT. Its protein is CASSFRDRDYTIYF.

The rearrangement joins TRBV9 to TRBJ2-7, with 8 bases aligning to TRBD2. Germline V CDR1 and CDR2: SGDLS, YYNGEE. The V segment lost 1 base and the J segment 5 bases; nucleotides outside the gene matches: 5. The CDR3 loop spans 14 amino acids. The CDR3 coding sequence is TGTGCCAGCAGCGTACGAGCGGGAGAGAACGAGCAGTACTTC. The encoded protein is CASSVRAGENEQYF.

This clone has just one count. The chain is built from TRBV6-6 and TRBJ1-4; TRBD1 matches at 9 bases. The CDR3 spans 16 residues. V shed 4 bases and J 7 bases; nucleotides not matched to a gene: 10. Germline V gene data show CDR1 as MNHNY and CDR2 as SVGAGI (reference sequence). For the CDR3, the DNA is TGTGCCAGCAGTTTTCCTTCTACAGGGGGCGTTGAAAAACTGTTTTTT. It translates to CASSFPSTGGVEKLFF.

This chain links TRBV28 with TRBJ2-7, with D possibly being TRBD1 (5 bases). Germline V gene sequence: CDR1 MDHEN, CDR2 SYDVKM. The CDR3 spans 17 residues. V dropped 2 bases and J dropped 3 bases, with 20 bases sitting between them. CDR3 amino acids: CASSLGHGARGNYEQYF. The CDR3 region has the DNA TGTGCCAGCAGTTTAGGGCATGGGGCAAGAGGAAACTACGAGCAGTACTTC. Variable domain in full (rest from reference TRBV28 and TRBJ2-7): DVKVTQSSRYLVKRTGEKVFLECVQDMDHENMFWYRQDPGLGLRLIYFSYDVKMKEKGDIPEGYSVSREKKERFSLILESASTNQTSMYLCASSLGHGARGNYEQYFGPGTRLTVT.

The chain is built from TRBV6-5 and TRBJ2-7, with D tentatively TRBD1 (5 bases). The V and J ends lost 0 bases and 4 bases respectively, with 13 bases between them. This CDR3 comprises 15 residues. Germline V lookup: CDR1 MNHEY, CDR2 SVGAGI. Here the CDR3 reads CASSYSSSREYEQYF. CDR3 bases: TGTGCCAGCAGTTACTCGTCTTCCAGGGAATACGAGCAGTACTTC.

This clone was found once. The CDR3 here is CASSFSLAGGREQYF. The CDR3 DNA is TGTGCCAGCAGCTTTTCACTAGCGGGAGGGCGGGAGCAGTACTTC. The rearrangement joins TRBV7-9 to TRBJ2-7, with TRBD2 matching 13 bases. Germline V gene lookup returns CDR1 SEHNR and CDR2 FQNEAQ (reference sequence). J gave up 7 bases and V 3 bases, and 6 bases lay outside the gene matches. The CDR3 is 15 residues long.

The V gene is TRBV6-5, the J gene TRBJ2-1, with 7 bases that match TRBD2. Germline V gene lookup returns CDR1 MNHEY and CDR2 SVGAGI. V lost 11 bases to trimming and J lost 5 bases; unmatched junction nucleotides: 12. This CDR3 contains 14 residues. The CDR3 coding sequence is TGTGCCTGCAAGAGGGCGGGAGTTGACAATGAGCAGTTCTTC. Translated: CACKRAGVDNEQFF.

J is TRBJ1-5 and V is TRBV7-6; 7 bases match TRBD1. Germline V gene sequence: CDR1 SGHVS, CDR2 FNYEAQ. The V gene end was trimmed by 4 bases and the J gene end by 0 bases; junction bases not matched to a gene: 12. The CDR3 length is 18 residues. CDR3 sequence: CASSSGTAITDSNQPQHF. Here the CDR3 DNA reads TGTGCCAGCAGCTCAGGGACAGCAATCACCGATAGCAATCAGCCCCAGCATTTT.

This rearrangement joins TRBV5-5 to TRBJ1-1; 7 bases line up with TRBD1. Trimming cost V 4 bases and J 0 bases; bases outside gene matches: 6. The CDR3 has 15 amino acids. Germline V gene lookup returns CDR1 SGHKS and CDR2 YYEKEE (reference sequence). The CDR3 loop is CASSTGQSLNTEAFF. The CDR3 DNA is TGTGCCAGCAGCACGGGACAGAGCTTGAACACTGAAGCTTTCTTT.

The V gene is TRBV9, the J gene TRBJ1-2, with TRBD1 matching over 7 bases. V dropped 4 bases and J dropped 2; count of bases not matched to a gene: 11. This CDR3 is built from 16 residues. Germline lookup yields CDR1 SGDLS and CDR2 YYNGEE. The CDR3 here is CASSQIGDRENYGYTF. The CDR3 DNA reads as TGTGCCAGCAGCCAAATTGGAGACAGGGAGAACTATGGCTACACCTTC.

The chain is built from TRBV2 and TRBJ2-7; D is uncertain. Germline V gene data show CDR1 as SNHLY and CDR2 as FYNNEI. Trimming left V 3 bases short and J 5 bases short, with 11 bases between. The CDR3 is made up of 13 amino acids. CDR3: CASSDLTRNEQYF. In nucleotides, the CDR3 is TGTGCCAGCAGTGATCTCACGCGGAACGAGCAGTACTTC.

CDR3 nucleotide sequence: TGTGCCAGCAGTTTTTCTCGCGGGTACGAGCAGTACTTC. This translates into CASSFSRGYEQYF. This chain connects TRBV28 to TRBJ2-7; maybe TRBD2 (5 bases). The germline gives CDR1 MDHEN, CDR2 SYDVKM. This CDR3 is 13 amino acids long. V lost 3 bases to trimming and J lost 4 bases, with 10 bases between them.